Presented here are 11 T cell receptor beta chains from one specimen sequenced in a study of cytomegalovirus exposure and HLA in healthy donors (dated by TCRdb to about 2017). Preparation of the library involved the immunoSEQ multiplex PCR assay. A mixture of 60 forward primers for TCR Vbeta segments and 13 reverse primers for TCR Jbeta segments was used in the multiplex PCR. TCRdb's version of the immuneACCESS table is confined to in-frame rearrangements and falls short of the full clone set. An unresolved V gene accounts for under half of the shortfall where checked; the remainder is of unknown origin. This sample has around 250,000 clones in its table, and about 80% of those were observed once. The top ten constitute around 8.6% of the sample. The sequenced sample was PBMCs. The receptor source for this set is a woman in her fifties or sixties in good health and CMV-seropositive.

The chain combines TRBV19 with TRBJ1-2; 11 nucleotides agree with TRBD1. This CDR3 region has 15 residues. V trimming: 6 bases; J trimming: 3 bases; junction bases outside the gene matches: 6. The germline V gene has CDR1 LNHDA and CDR2 SQIVND (reference sequence). Written as DNA, the CDR3 is TGTGCCAGTAGCAACGGACAGGGGGCCTACTATGGCTACACCTTC. It translates to CASSNGQGAYYGYTF.

This clone was seen only a few times. The chain joins TRBV27 to TRBJ2-1; 13 nucleotides match TRBD2. The CDR3 covers 14 residues. Germline-derived CDR1 and CDR2 are MNHEY and SMNVEV (reference sequence). The J segment lost 5 bases and the V segment lost 7 bases, leaving 2 bases of the junction unmatched. CDR3 coding DNA: TGTGCCAGCATGGGACTAGCGGGAAACAATGAGCAGTTCTTC. Translated: CASMGLAGNNEQFF.

This clone was detected only once. In DNA form, the CDR3 reads TGCGCCAGCAGCACACCCGGACAGGCGCTTGAAGCTTTCTTT. Its translation is CASSTPGQALEAFF. The chain joins TRBV4-1 to TRBJ1-1, with 7 bases lining up with TRBD1. CDR3 length equals 14 residues. Per germline, CDR1 MGHRA and CDR2 YSYEKL. The V and J ends lost 5 bases and 7 bases, in that order; junction bases with no gene match: 10.

The chain combines TRBV4-1 with TRBJ1-3; D is uncertain. Trimming pared 1 base from V and 0 bases from J, leaving 4 bases between. CDR1 is MGHRA and CDR2 is YSYEKL in the germline V gene. This CDR3 spans 14 amino acids. The DNA of the CDR3 is TGCGCCAGCAGCCAAGTCTCCTCTGGAAACACCATATATTTT. This gives the protein CASSQVSSGNTIYF.

The table lists this clone with a count of one. This chain joins TRBV15 and TRBJ1-1, with D possibly TRBD1 on 5 matching bases. This CDR3 is 14 amino acids long. Germline V gives CDR1 LNHNV, CDR2 YYDKDF (reference sequence). Trimming took 0 bases from V and 4 from J, leaving 9 bases between them. The CDR3: CATSREQGATEAFF. CDR3 sequence (DNA): TGTGCCACCAGCAGAGAACAAGGGGCCACTGAAGCTTTCTTT.

This clone appeared a single time. V is TRBV6-1 and J is TRBJ2-7; tentatively, D is TRBD2 (5 bases). This CDR3 has 14 amino acids. Trimming cost V 7 bases and J 3 bases, with 16 bases left between them. CDR1 and CDR2 (germline): MNHNS, SASEGT. As DNA, the CDR3 is TGTGCCAGCAATAAACAAGGGAGCCTCTACGAGCAGTACTTC. As protein: CASNKQGSLYEQYF.

The chain recombines TRBV27 with TRBJ2-7, with 9 bases identical to TRBD2. The CDR3 contains 15 residues. V dropped 8 bases and J dropped 1; count of bases not matched to a gene: 9. CDR1 is MNHEY, CDR2 SMNVEV, per germline (reference sequence). CDR3 loop: CASCSSGKASYEQYF. As DNA, the CDR3 is TGTGCCAGCTGCTCTAGCGGGAAAGCATCCTACGAGCAGTACTTC.

This clone was observed a single time. V is TRBV19 and J is TRBJ2-5; no clear D. The CDR3 contains 12 residues. Germline V CDR1 and CDR2: LNHDA, SQIVND (reference sequence). The V and J ends lost 3 bases and 5 bases respectively, with 7 bases between them. Here the CDR3 reads CASSINRETQYF. For the CDR3, the DNA is TGTGCCAGTAGTATTAACCGGGAGACCCAGTACTTC.

The chain combines TRBV6-6 with TRBJ1-4, with 7 bases that match TRBD1. This CDR3 region has 15 residues. The trim removed 6 bases at V and 0 bases at J, leaving 4 bases unmatched. Germline assignment: CDR1 MNHNY and CDR2 SVGAGI (reference sequence). The chain's CDR3 is CASRQGRSTNEKLFF. In DNA form, the CDR3 reads TGTGCCAGCAGACAGGGGAGGTCAACTAATGAAAAACTGTTTTTT.

V gene TRBV29-1 combines with J gene TRBJ1-1; maybe TRBD1 (5 bases). The CDR3 runs 10 residues. Germline CDR1 is SQVTM and CDR2 is ANQGSEA. V was shortened by 5 bases and J by 7 bases, with 8 bases between the two germline ends. The CDR3 protein is CSVSRDEAFF. DNA for the CDR3: TGCAGCGTTTCCAGGGATGAAGCTTTCTTT.

The rearrangement joins TRBV6-7 to TRBJ1-2; no clear D gene. TRBV6-7 has ORF status, its function being uncertain. CDR3 length: 18 residues. Trimming shortened V by 6 bases and J by 5 bases, and 28 bases separated the two germline ends. The CDR3 coding sequence is TGTGCCAGCAGCTTTCGAGCATACCCCCGGGGAATCTCTTATGGCTACACCTTC. It translates to CASSFRAYPRGISYGYTF.